This note documents a single T cell receptor beta chain sequence. Source study methods: Estimates of nucleated cell counts were drawn from the amplification of reference gene primers. Clones were sequenced by immunoSEQ multiplex PCR, and TCRdb holds only the in-frame ones, with some missing. V, J and clone size are those of that table, while D and trimming were read from the DNA. The data hold about 250,000 clones, with approximately 89% observed a single time. Recruits, aged roughly 18 to 90 years, lived in 25 or so US areas. Participants were placed into cohorts based on the clinical history they reported. The data stem from a study of blood T cell repertoires in COVID-19. About the study: Nucleic acid was either cDNA or gDNA, and it came from T cells, B-cell-depleted T cells, or PBMCs.

The clonotype was recovered from a woman under 40 with acute COVID-19. The sequenced material came from PBMCs or T cells enriched from blood (not recorded which).

CDR3 sequence (DNA): TGTGCCAGCACAATTTCGGGAAACAATCAGCCCCAGCATTTT. Encoded protein: CASTISGNNQPQHF. The gene calls are TRBV19 and TRBJ1-5, with D uncertain. Germline loops: CDR1 LNHDA, CDR2 SQIVND (reference sequence). The V end lost 9 bases, the J end lost 3 bases, and 15 bases lay between the germline ends. CDR3 size: 14 residues.